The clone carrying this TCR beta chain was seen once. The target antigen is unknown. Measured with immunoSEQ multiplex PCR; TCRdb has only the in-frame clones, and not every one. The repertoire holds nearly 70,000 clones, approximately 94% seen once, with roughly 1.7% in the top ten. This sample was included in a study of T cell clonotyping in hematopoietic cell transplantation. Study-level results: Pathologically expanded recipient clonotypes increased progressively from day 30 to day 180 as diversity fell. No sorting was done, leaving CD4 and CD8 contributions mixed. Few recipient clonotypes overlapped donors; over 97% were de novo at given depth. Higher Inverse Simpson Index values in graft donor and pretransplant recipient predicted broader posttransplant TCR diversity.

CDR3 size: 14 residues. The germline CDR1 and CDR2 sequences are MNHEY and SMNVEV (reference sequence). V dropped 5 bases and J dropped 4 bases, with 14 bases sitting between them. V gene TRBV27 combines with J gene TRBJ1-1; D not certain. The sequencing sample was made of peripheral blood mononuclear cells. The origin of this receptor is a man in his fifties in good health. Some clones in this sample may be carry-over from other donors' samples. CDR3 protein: CASSPLGWGTEAFF. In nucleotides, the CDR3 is TGTGCCAGCAGTCCCTTGGGGTGGGGCACTGAAGCTTTCTTT.